The source of this T cell receptor (beta chain) is a study of blood T cell repertoires in COVID-19. This clone has a single count. J lost 9 bases, V lost 2 bases, and 8 bases had no gene match. This CDR3 region has 16 residues. Looked up from germline, CDR1 is SNHLY and CDR2 is FYNNEI. Some clones are missing from TCRdb's copy, which holds only in-frame ones; the method was immunoSEQ multiplex PCR. Of almost 500,000 clones listed, more than 85% are singletons. The clonotype comes from a woman aged 60-75 years who had recovered from COVID-19. Sequenced input: PBMCs or T cells enriched from blood (not recorded which). This chain uses TRBV2 with TRBJ1-6, with 9 bases lining up with TRBD1. The CDR3 reads CASSESGQGNGSPLHF. The CDR3 bases are TGTGCCAGCAGTGAAAGTGGACAGGGGAACGGTTCACCCCTCCACTTT.